Following are 5 T cell receptor beta chains from one sample sequenced in a study of blood T cell repertoires in COVID-19. TCRdb keeps only in-frame clones here, not all; method: immunoSEQ multiplex PCR. The sample yields about 330,000 clones, roughly nine tenths seen once. Sequenced: PBMCs or T cells enriched from blood (not recorded which). These receptors were obtained from a woman aged 25 to 39 who had recovered from COVID-19.

The V and J genes are TRBV28 and TRBJ1-2, with TRBD1 as a possible D gene (6 bases). This CDR3 is built from 14 residues. V lost 4 bases, J lost 4 bases, and 13 bases lay in between. The V gene's germline CDR1 is MDHEN and CDR2 SYDVKM. CDR3 residues: CASSSQGISYGYTF. CDR3 nucleotides: TGTGCCAGCAGTTCACAGGGCATCTCCTATGGCTACACCTTC.

The chain links TRBV13 to TRBJ1-2; 8 bases are shared with TRBD1. The J segment lost 0 bases and the V segment lost 4 bases, leaving 4 bases of the junction unmatched. The CDR3 length is 15 residues. The germline gives CDR1 PRHDT, CDR2 FYEKMQ (reference sequence). The CDR3 bases are TGTGCCAGCAGCTCTGGACAGGGAGCTAACTATGGCTACACCTTC. The encoded protein is CASSSGQGANYGYTF.

This rearrangement joins TRBV19 to TRBJ1-4; D perhaps matches TRBD1 (5 bases). Germline V lookup: CDR1 LNHDA, CDR2 SQIVND (reference sequence). CDR3 length equals 14 residues. Trimming removed 3 bases from V and 8 bases from J, with 13 bases in between. The CDR3 DNA follows: TGTGCCAGTAGTATTTCCAGGGAGGTGGAAAAACTGTTTTTT. Its translation is CASSISREVEKLFF.

The chain has TRBV18 and TRBJ2-1; 9 bases align to TRBD2. Per germline, CDR1 KGHSH and CDR2 LQKENI. This CDR3 is 16 amino acids long. The V segment lost 0 bases and the J segment 3 bases; nucleotides outside the gene matches: 3. The CDR3 nucleotides read TGTGCCAGCTCACCACCGGCGGGGGGGGGCTACAATGAGCAGTTCTTC. The encoded protein is CASSPPAGGGYNEQFF.

The chain couples TRBV6-6 to TRBJ2-7; TRBD2 matches at 10 bases. The junction had 8 bases not matched to a gene; V was cut back by 6 bases and J by 3 bases. Germline CDR1 MNHNY, CDR2 SVGAGI (reference sequence). The CDR3 is 15 amino acids. The CDR3 spells CASRTRTSGDYEQYF. The DNA for the CDR3 is TGTGCCAGCAGGACTAGAACTAGCGGGGACTACGAGCAGTACTTC.